This T cell receptor (beta chain) emerged from a study of T cell repertoires in cytomegalovirus infection. For the study at large: Indicated by public TCR beta signatures were CMV infection and matching HLA type.

Findings and limits, study-wide: Carriage of CMV together with the relevant HLA was identifiable through cumulative public TCR beta family frequency. HLA-C-restricted CMV-specific TCR beta clonotypes were dominant in the ex vivo response.

Of note for this clonotype: Its antigen is not identified.

TCRdb reprocessed the reads with MiXCR, giving one entry per CDR3 protein. Altogether approximately 470,000 distinct CDR3 sequences are present, under 55% being singletons, with the ten largest covering about 41%. CDR1 is LNHDA and CDR2 is SQIVND in the germline V gene (reference sequence). V shed 4 bases and J shed 4 bases, with 13 bases lying between them. CDR3 length: 14 residues. V is TRBV19 and J is TRBJ1-1; D might be TRBD1 (5 bases). This specimen consisted of cultured PBMCs, obtained from culture after CMV antigen stimulation. The sequence came from a human donor in good health (CMV status not recorded). Some clones in this sample may be carry-over from other donors' samples. CDR3 region: CASSTFPGSTEAFF. DNA of the CDR3: TGTGCCAGTAGTACATTCCCAGGGTCCACTGAAGCTTTCTTT.